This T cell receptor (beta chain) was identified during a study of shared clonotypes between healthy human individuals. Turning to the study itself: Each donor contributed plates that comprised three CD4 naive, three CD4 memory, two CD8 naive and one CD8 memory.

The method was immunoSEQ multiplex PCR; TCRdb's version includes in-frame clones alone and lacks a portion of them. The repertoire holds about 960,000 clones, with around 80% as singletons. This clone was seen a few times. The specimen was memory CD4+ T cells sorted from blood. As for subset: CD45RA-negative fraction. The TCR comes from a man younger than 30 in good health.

As DNA, the CDR3 is TGTGCCAGCAACCGGGGTAGTTCGGCCCAGGGGGGGGAGCAGTTCTTC. This sequence encodes CASNRGSSAQGGEQFF. The V gene is TRBV7-8, the J gene TRBJ2-1; D assignment may be TRBD1 or TRBD2 (7 bases each). CDR3 size: 16 residues. From germline, CDR1 is SGHVS and CDR2 FQNEAQ. Trimming pared 7 bases from V and 10 bases from J, leaving 26 bases between.